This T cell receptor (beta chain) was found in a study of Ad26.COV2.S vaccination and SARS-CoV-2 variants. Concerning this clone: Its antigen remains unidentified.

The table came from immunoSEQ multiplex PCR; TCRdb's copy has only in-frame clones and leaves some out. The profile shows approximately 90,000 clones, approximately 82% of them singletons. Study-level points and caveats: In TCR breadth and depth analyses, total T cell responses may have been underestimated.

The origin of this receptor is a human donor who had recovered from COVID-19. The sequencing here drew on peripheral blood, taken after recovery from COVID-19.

The DNA for the CDR3 is TGTGCCAGCAGCAAAGGGGCTCACAACCGATTCCCATTT. Translation gives CASSKGAHNRFPF. This sequence joins TRBV21-1 and TRBJ1-3; the table's D call TRBD1 went unverified against the DNA. TRBV21-1 is a recognized pseudogene. The CDR3 loop spans 13 amino acids.